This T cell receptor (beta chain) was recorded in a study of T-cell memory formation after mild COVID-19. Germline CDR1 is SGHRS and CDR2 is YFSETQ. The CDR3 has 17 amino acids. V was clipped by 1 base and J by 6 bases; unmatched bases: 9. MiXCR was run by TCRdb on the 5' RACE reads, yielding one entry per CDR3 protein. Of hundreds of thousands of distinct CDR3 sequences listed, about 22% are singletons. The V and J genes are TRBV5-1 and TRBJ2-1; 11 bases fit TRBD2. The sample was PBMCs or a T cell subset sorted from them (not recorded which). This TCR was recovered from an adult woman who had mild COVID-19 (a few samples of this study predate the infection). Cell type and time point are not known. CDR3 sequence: CASSLSKGTSGINEQFF. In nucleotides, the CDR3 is TGCGCCAGCAGCTTGTCAAAAGGGACTAGCGGTATCAATGAGCAGTTCTTC. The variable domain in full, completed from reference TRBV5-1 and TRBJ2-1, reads KAGVTQTPRYLIKTRGQQVTLSCSPISGHRSVSWYQQTPGQGLQFLFEYFSETQRNKGNFPGRFSGRQFSNSRSEMNVSTLELGDSALYLCASSLSKGTSGINEQFFGPGTRLTVL.